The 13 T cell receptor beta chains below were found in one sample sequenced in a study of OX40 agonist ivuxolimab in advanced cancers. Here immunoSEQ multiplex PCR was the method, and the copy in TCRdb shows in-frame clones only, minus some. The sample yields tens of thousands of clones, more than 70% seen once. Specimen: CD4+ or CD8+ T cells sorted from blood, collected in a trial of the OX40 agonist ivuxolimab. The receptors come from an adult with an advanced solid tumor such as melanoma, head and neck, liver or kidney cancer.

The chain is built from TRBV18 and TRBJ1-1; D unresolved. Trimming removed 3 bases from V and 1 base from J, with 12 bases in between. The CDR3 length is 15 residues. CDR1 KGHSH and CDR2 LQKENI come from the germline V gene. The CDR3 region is CASSPISGSNTEAFF. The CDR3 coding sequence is TGTGCCAGCTCACCGATATCAGGATCGAACACTGAAGCTTTCTTT.

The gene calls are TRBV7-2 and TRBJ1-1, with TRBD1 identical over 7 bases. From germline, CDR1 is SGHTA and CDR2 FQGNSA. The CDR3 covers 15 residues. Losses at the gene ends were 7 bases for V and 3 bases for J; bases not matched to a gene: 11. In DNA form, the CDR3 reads TGTGCCAGCACCGATTCACCAGGGGGAGACACTGAAGCTTTCTTT. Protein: CASTDSPGGDTEAFF.

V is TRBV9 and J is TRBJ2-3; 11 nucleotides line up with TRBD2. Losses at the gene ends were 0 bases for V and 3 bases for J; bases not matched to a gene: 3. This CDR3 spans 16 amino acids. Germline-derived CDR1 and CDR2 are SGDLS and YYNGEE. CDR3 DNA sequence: TGTGCCAGCAGCGTAGGTAGCGGGAGGGGAACAGATACGCAGTATTTT. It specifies CASSVGSGRGTDTQYF. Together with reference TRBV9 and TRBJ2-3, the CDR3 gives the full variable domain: DSGVTQTPKHLITATGQRVTLRCSPRSGDLSVYWYQQSLDQGLQFLIQYYNGEERAKGNILERFSAQQFPDLHSELNLSSLELGDSALYFCASSVGSGRGTDTQYFGPGTRLTVL.

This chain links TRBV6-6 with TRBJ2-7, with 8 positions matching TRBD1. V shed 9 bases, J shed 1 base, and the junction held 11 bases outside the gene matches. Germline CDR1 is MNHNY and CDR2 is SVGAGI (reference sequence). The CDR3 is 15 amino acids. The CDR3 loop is CASTLVTGGSYEQYF. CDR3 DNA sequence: TGTGCCAGTACCCTCGTCACAGGGGGATCCTACGAGCAGTACTTC.

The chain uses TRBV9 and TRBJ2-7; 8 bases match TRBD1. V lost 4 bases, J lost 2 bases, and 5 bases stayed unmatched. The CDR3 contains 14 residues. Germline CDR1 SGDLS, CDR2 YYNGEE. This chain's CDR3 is CASSPRTGPYEQYF. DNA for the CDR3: TGTGCCAGCAGCCCCCGGACAGGGCCCTACGAGCAGTACTTC.

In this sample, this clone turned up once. CDR3 nucleotide sequence: TGCTCAGGGGGCGATGGCTACACCTTC. Amino acid sequence: CSGGDGYTF. The chain couples TRBV29-1 to TRBJ1-2; 8 bases are shared with TRBD1. Germline CDR1 is SQVTM and CDR2 is ANQGSEA. The CDR3 consists of 9 residues.

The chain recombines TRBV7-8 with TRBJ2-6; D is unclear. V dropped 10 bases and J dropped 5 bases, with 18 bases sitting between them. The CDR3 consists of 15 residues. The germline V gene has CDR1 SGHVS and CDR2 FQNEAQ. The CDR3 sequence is CATVKRADWANVLTF. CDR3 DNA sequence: TGTGCCACGGTTAAAAGGGCCGATTGGGCCAACGTCCTGACTTTC.

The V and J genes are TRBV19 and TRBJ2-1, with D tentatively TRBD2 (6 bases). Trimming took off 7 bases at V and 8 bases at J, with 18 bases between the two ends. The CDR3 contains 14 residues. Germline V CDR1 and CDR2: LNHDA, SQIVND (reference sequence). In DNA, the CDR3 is TGTGCCAGTAACCCCGGAGGGGCCAGCGATGAGCAGTTCTTC. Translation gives CASNPGGASDEQFF. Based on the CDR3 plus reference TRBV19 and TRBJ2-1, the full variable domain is DGGITQSPKYLFRKEGQNVTLSCEQNLNHDAMYWYRQDPGQGLRLIYYSQIVNDFQKGDIAEGYSVSREKKESFPLTVTSAQKNPTAFYLCASNPGGASDEQFFGPGTRLTVL.

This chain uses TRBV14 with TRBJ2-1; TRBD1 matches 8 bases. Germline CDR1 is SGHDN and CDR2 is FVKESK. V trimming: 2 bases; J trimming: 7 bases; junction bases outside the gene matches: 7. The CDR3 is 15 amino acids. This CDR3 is CASSQQGAGWNEQFF. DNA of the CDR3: TGTGCCAGCAGCCAACAGGGGGCGGGTTGGAATGAGCAGTTCTTC.

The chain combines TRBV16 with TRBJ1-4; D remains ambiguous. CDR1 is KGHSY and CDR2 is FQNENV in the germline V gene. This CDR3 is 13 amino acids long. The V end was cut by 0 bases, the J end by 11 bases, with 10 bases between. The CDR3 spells CASSQSTSGKLFF. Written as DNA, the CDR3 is TGTGCCAGCAGCCAATCGACCAGCGGGAAACTGTTTTTT. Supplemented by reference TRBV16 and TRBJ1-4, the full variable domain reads GEEVAQTPKHLVRGEGQKAKLYCAPIKGHSYVFWYQQVLKNEFKFLISFQNENVFDETGMPKERFSAKCLPNSPCSLEIQATKLEDSAVYFCASSQSTSGKLFFGSGTQLSVL.

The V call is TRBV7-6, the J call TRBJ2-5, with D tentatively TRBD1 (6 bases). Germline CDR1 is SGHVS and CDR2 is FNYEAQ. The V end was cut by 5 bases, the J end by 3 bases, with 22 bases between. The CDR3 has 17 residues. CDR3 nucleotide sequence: TGTGCCAGCAGCCCCTCCGAATGGGGGCGTAAAAAAGAGACCCAGTACTTC. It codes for CASSPSEWGRKKETQYF.

DNA of the CDR3: TGTGCCAGCAGCGTAGCCGGGGGGGCGCGAGGGGCCAACGTCCTGACTTTC. Encoded protein: CASSVAGGARGANVLTF. This sequence joins TRBV9 and TRBJ2-6; 8 bases are a match to TRBD2. Looked up from germline, CDR1 is SGDLS and CDR2 is YYNGEE. V lost 0 bases and J lost 4; bases outside the gene matches: 6. The CDR3 is 17 amino acids.

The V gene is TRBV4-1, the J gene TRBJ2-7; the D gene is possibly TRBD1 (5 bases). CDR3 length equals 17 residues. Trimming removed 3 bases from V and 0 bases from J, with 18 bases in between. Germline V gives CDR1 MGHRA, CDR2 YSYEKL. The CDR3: CASSHDRAGIDSYEQYF. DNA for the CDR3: TGCGCCAGCAGCCACGATCGGGCAGGGATTGACTCCTACGAGCAGTACTTC.